One and the same sample provided the 17 T cell receptor beta chains below, sequenced in a study of blood T cell repertoires in COVID-19. Assay: immunoSEQ multiplex PCR; the TCRdb copy retains only in-frame clones and omits some. The sample includes about 210,000 clones, about 91% of them seen just once. The material sequenced was peripheral blood. Source of these receptors: a woman aged 40 to 55 with acute or convalescent COVID-19.

The CDR3 sequence is CASSLPAGFGGNTIYF. DNA for the CDR3: TGTGCCAGCAGCTTACCTGCGGGGTTTGGAGGGAACACCATATATTTT. The chain recombines TRBV11-2 with TRBJ1-3; no clear D. This CDR3 comprises 16 residues. Germline CDR1 SGHAT, CDR2 FQNNGV. V gave up 2 bases and J gave up 7 bases, with 18 bases separating them.

CDR3 amino acids: CASSEVGDAYEQYV. The CDR3 DNA reads TGTGCCAGCAGTGAAGTAGGGGATGCCTACGAGCAGTACGTC. The chain couples TRBV6-1 to TRBJ2-7, with D maybe TRBD1 (5 bases). Trimming cost V 1 base and J 2 bases, with 9 bases left between them. The CDR3 consists of 14 residues. Germline values: CDR1 MNHNS, CDR2 SASEGT.

The chain carries TRBV7-8 and TRBJ1-4, with 9 positions matching TRBD1. Germline loops: CDR1 SGHVS, CDR2 FQNEAQ. Trimming at V came to 2 bases and at J to 7 bases, leaving 11 bases not matched to a gene. The CDR3 spans 17 residues. The chain's CDR3 is CASSLFGGQGKSEKLFF. The CDR3 DNA follows: TGTGCCAGCAGCTTATTCGGGGGACAGGGAAAAAGTGAAAAACTGTTTTTT.

This chain joins TRBV5-1 and TRBJ2-4, with D possibly TRBD2 on 6 matching bases. CDR1 is SGHRS and CDR2 is YFSETQ in the germline V gene. CDR3 length: 14 residues. V lost 4 bases to trimming and J lost 6 bases, with 14 bases between them. The chain's CDR3 is CASSLGRSTNIQYF. DNA for the CDR3: TGCGCCAGCAGCCTAGGGAGGAGTACAAACATTCAGTACTTC.

The sample holds a few counts of this clone. This sequence joins TRBV25-1 and TRBJ1-2; TRBD1 aligns across 7 bases. In germline, CDR1 is MGHDK, CDR2 SYGVNS. CDR3 length: 11 amino acids. V lost 7 bases and J lost 4; bases outside the gene matches: 0. The CDR3 reads CASTGGYGYTF. The CDR3, as DNA: TGTGCCAGCACAGGGGGCTATGGCTACACCTTC.

In this sample, this clone turned up once. The chain links TRBV5-6 to TRBJ1-2; D remains unclear. Germline V gene data show CDR1 as SGHDT and CDR2 as YYEEEE. V was cut by 4 bases and J by 8 bases, with 12 bases left in between. The CDR3 runs 12 residues. The CDR3 sequence is CASSLPGPGYTF. The CDR3 region has the DNA TGTGCCAGCAGCCTCCCTGGGCCGGGCTACACCTTC.

The chain uses TRBV15 and TRBJ1-5; no firm D call. The CDR3 has 17 amino acids. V was pared by 0 bases and J by 4 bases, with 16 bases between. Germline V lookup: CDR1 LNHNV, CDR2 YYDKDF (reference sequence). In DNA, the CDR3 is TGTGCCACCAGCAGAGATATTGGGCAGGCCCGAAATCAGCCCCAGCATTTT. Amino acid sequence: CATSRDIGQARNQPQHF.

The CDR3 region is CASSDRGDGNSPLHF. CDR3 coding DNA: TGTGCCAGCAGTGACCGGGGGGATGGGAATTCACCCCTCCACTTT. The rearrangement joins TRBV6-4 to TRBJ1-6, with D maybe TRBD1 (5 bases). Trimming took 2 bases from V and 7 from J, leaving 12 bases between them. CDR1 is MRHNA and CDR2 is SNTAGT in the germline V gene. CDR3 length: 15 amino acids.

This clone was detected once. The chain couples TRBV19 to TRBJ1-5, with TRBD1 matching 7 bases. Losses at the gene ends were 3 bases for V and 2 bases for J; bases not matched to a gene: 7. Per the germline V gene, CDR1 is LNHDA and CDR2 is SQIVND (reference sequence). The CDR3 is 16 residues long. CDR3 in amino acids: CASSMTGQRGNQPQHF. CDR3 nucleotides: TGTGCCAGTAGTATGACAGGGCAAAGGGGCAATCAGCCCCAGCATTTT. Full variable domain (rest looked up from reference TRBV19 and TRBJ1-5): DGGITQSPKYLFRKEGQNVTLSCEQNLNHDAMYWYRQDPGQGLRLIYYSQIVNDFQKGDIAEGYSVSREKKESFPLTVTSAQKNPTAFYLCASSMTGQRGNQPQHFGDGTRLSIL.

The rearrangement joins TRBV13 to TRBJ2-7; 7 bases agree with TRBD1. The CDR3 covers 14 residues. Trimming cost V 3 bases and J 2 bases; bases outside gene matches: 4. Germline V lookup: CDR1 PRHDT, CDR2 FYEKMQ (reference sequence). CDR3 bases: TGTGCCAGCAGCTTCGGGGACAGTACCTACGAGCAGTACGTC. Translation gives CASSFGDSTYEQYV.

This clone was detected only a few times. This rearrangement joins TRBV3-1 (or the pseudogene TRBV3-2) to TRBJ1-6, with a possible D match to TRBD1 (5 bases). Germline loops: CDR1 LGHDT, CDR2 YNNKEL (reference sequence). V was clipped by 1 base and J by 10 bases, with 11 bases between them. The CDR3 has 14 residues. Written as DNA, the CDR3 is TGTGCCAGCAGCCAAGTGGGTGGGGCATCACCCCTCCACTTT. Protein product: CASSQVGGASPLHF.

The rearrangement links TRBV5-1 to TRBJ2-3, with a possible D match to TRBD1 (5 bases). CDR1 SGHRS and CDR2 YFSETQ come from the germline V gene. V was shortened by 2 bases and J by 5 bases, with 15 bases between the two germline ends. The CDR3 totals 15 residues. CDR3 sequence: CASSLQAPGQDTQYF. CDR3 coding DNA: TGCGCCAGCAGCTTACAGGCCCCGGGCCAAGATACGCAGTATTTT.

Here the CDR3 DNA reads TGCGCCAGCAGCCAAGATGCGGGGGGGCCATATGGCTACACCTTC. It yields the protein CASSQDAGGPYGYTF. V is TRBV4-1 and J is TRBJ1-2; D may be TRBD1 (6 bases). Germline CDR1 and CDR2: MGHRA and YSYEKL. The CDR3 loop spans 15 amino acids. V shed 0 bases and J shed 5 bases, with 13 bases lying between them.

This chain joins TRBV29-1 and TRBJ1-2, with TRBD1 identical over 8 bases. CDR3 length: 11 amino acids. Germline trimming cut 4 bases from V and 6 bases from J; bases unmatched to any gene: 1. In germline, CDR1 is SQVTM, CDR2 ANQGSEA. This CDR3 reads CSVATGDGYTF. The CDR3 DNA sequence: TGCAGCGTTGCGACAGGGGATGGCTACACCTTC.

The J gene is TRBJ1-1, the V gene TRBV2; 7 bases are shared with TRBD1. Germline V gives CDR1 SNHLY, CDR2 FYNNEI. J lost 0 bases, V lost 4 bases, and 8 bases had no gene match. CDR3 length equals 16 residues. The CDR3: CASSARQGGLNTEAFF. DNA of the CDR3: TGTGCCAGCAGTGCCAGACAGGGCGGGCTGAACACTGAAGCTTTCTTT.

This chain connects TRBV28 to TRBJ1-5, with D perhaps matching TRBD1 (6 bases). Trimming cost V 6 bases and J 4 bases, with 22 bases left between them. This CDR3 region has 17 residues. The germline V gene encodes CDR1 MDHEN and CDR2 SYDVKM. The CDR3 coding sequence is TGTGCCAGCAGCCTAGACAGGCTGGGGGGGACAAATCAGCCCCAGCATTTT. It is translated as CASSLDRLGGTNQPQHF.

Worth noting for this clone: This sample also contains other DNA sequences that code for the same CDR3. The V call is TRBV9, the J call TRBJ1-6; D is unclear. Trimming shortened V by 2 bases and J by 0 bases, and 6 bases separated the two germline ends. Germline V gene sequence: CDR1 SGDLS, CDR2 YYNGEE. CDR3 length equals 15 residues. The CDR3 DNA reads as TGTGCCAGCAGCGTGGGGAGCTCCTATAATTCACCCCTCCACTTT. This codes for CASSVGSSYNSPLHF.